This is a list of T cell receptor beta chains from one sample in a study of technical replicates of blood from a handful of donors. Assay used: immunoSEQ multiplex PCR; TCRdb lists only in-frame clones, some missing. The sample lists just under 60,000 clones; around 91% were seen once. The sample comprised PBMCs. The origin of the receptors is a human donor in good health. Some clones in this sample may be carry-over from other donors' samples. The CDR3 runs from the conserved cysteine through the conserved F or W. D genes are given only for firm matches. The listing skips clone size in some rows; elsewhere it reads once, few, many or a size class.

. | TRBJ1-1 | . | TRBV4-2 | TGTGCCAGCAGCCAAAAGGGAGGGGTAGGGTCTCTGAACACTGAAGCTTTCTTT | CASSQKGGVGSLNTEAFF
. | TRBJ2-2 | . | TRBV4-3 | TGCGCCAGCAGCCAAGAGTTCAGCGGAGCCCCCACCGGGGAGCTGTTTTTT | CASSQEFSGAPTGELFF
once | TRBJ2-2 | TRBD2 | TRBV5-6 | TGTGCCAGCAGCCCTGGACTAGGGAGCACCGGGGAGCTGTTTTTT | CASSPGLGSTGELFF
. | TRBJ1-2 | . | TRBV18 | TGTGCCAGCTCAAGCCAGGGGTTCAGTGGCTACACCTTC | CASSSQGFSGYTF
. | TRBJ2-1 | . | TRBV5-4 | TGTGCCAGCAGCTTATTCCGGACTGACGGGGATGAGCAGTTCTTC | CASSLFRTDGDEQFF
. | TRBJ2-7 | . | TRBV4-1 | TGCGCCAGCAGCCAAGACAGGGAATTCTCCTACGAGCAGTACTTC | CASSQDREFSYEQYF
. | TRBJ2-1 | TRBD2 | TRBV7-2 | TGTGCCAGCAGCTTATTTGTACTAGCGGGAAGGTCCTACAATGAGCAGTTCTTC | CASSLFVLAGRSYNEQFF
. | TRBJ1-6 | TRBD1 | TRBV6-5 | TGTGCCAGCAGTTACTCGATCGGGACAGCTAATTCACCCCTCCACTTT | CASSYSIGTANSPLHF
. | TRBJ2-7 | . | TRBV4-3 | TGCGCCAGCAGCCAAGATAGAGTCTCCCCGTCCTACGAGCAGTACTTC | CASSQDRVSPSYEQYF
. | TRBJ2-1 | . | TRBV2 | TGTGCCAGCAGTTGGGACTCGTACAATGAGCAGTTCTTC | CASSWDSYNEQFF
. | TRBJ1-1 | . | TRBV4-3 | TGCGCCAGCAGCCAGGGATCCGGGGGGAACACTGAAGCTTTCTTT | CASSQGSGGNTEAFF
few | TRBJ2-1 | . | TRBV11-2 | TGTGCCAGCAGCTGGCGACAAGCCGAGCAGTTCTTC | CASSWRQAEQFF
. | TRBJ1-4 | . | TRBV18 | TGTGCCAGCTCAAAAACAGATAATGAAAAACTGTTTTTT | CASSKTDNEKLFF
. | TRBJ2-1 | TRBD2 | TRBV10-3 | TGTGCCATCAGTGGTAGCGGGGGTGACTACAATGAGCAGTTCTTC | CAISGSGGDYNEQFF
. | TRBJ2-3 | . | TRBV7-8 | TGTGCCAGCAGCTCGTCATACGGAGGCCCCATCACAGATACGCAGTATTTT | CASSSSYGGPITDTQYF
. | TRBJ2-7 | . | TRBV2 | TGTGCCAGCAGTGAAGCCAGTAGCGTGGTCTACGAGCAGTACTTC | CASSEASSVVYEQYF
. | TRBJ2-5 | . | TRBV5-1 | TGCGCCAGCAGCTTGGAGGCGGGGAAAGAGACCCAGTACTTC | CASSLEAGKETQYF
. | TRBJ1-2 | . | TRBV27 | TGCGCCGACGGTGGTTTTGAAGGGGAGGGTGGCTACACCTTC | CADGGFEGEGGYTF
. | TRBJ2-3 | TRBD2 | TRBV5-1 | TGCGCCAGCAGTCGCTCTTGGACTAGCCTTACCACAGATACGCAGTATTTT | CASSRSWTSLTTDTQYF
. | TRBJ2-3 | . | TRBV21-1 | TGTGCCAGCAGCAAAGTTGGCGGAGATACGCAGTATTTT | CASSKVGGDTQYF
. | TRBJ2-7 | TRBD1 | TRBV2 | TGTGCCGGGATACGACAGGGGGCTATTAACGAGCAGTACTTC | CAGIRQGAINEQYF